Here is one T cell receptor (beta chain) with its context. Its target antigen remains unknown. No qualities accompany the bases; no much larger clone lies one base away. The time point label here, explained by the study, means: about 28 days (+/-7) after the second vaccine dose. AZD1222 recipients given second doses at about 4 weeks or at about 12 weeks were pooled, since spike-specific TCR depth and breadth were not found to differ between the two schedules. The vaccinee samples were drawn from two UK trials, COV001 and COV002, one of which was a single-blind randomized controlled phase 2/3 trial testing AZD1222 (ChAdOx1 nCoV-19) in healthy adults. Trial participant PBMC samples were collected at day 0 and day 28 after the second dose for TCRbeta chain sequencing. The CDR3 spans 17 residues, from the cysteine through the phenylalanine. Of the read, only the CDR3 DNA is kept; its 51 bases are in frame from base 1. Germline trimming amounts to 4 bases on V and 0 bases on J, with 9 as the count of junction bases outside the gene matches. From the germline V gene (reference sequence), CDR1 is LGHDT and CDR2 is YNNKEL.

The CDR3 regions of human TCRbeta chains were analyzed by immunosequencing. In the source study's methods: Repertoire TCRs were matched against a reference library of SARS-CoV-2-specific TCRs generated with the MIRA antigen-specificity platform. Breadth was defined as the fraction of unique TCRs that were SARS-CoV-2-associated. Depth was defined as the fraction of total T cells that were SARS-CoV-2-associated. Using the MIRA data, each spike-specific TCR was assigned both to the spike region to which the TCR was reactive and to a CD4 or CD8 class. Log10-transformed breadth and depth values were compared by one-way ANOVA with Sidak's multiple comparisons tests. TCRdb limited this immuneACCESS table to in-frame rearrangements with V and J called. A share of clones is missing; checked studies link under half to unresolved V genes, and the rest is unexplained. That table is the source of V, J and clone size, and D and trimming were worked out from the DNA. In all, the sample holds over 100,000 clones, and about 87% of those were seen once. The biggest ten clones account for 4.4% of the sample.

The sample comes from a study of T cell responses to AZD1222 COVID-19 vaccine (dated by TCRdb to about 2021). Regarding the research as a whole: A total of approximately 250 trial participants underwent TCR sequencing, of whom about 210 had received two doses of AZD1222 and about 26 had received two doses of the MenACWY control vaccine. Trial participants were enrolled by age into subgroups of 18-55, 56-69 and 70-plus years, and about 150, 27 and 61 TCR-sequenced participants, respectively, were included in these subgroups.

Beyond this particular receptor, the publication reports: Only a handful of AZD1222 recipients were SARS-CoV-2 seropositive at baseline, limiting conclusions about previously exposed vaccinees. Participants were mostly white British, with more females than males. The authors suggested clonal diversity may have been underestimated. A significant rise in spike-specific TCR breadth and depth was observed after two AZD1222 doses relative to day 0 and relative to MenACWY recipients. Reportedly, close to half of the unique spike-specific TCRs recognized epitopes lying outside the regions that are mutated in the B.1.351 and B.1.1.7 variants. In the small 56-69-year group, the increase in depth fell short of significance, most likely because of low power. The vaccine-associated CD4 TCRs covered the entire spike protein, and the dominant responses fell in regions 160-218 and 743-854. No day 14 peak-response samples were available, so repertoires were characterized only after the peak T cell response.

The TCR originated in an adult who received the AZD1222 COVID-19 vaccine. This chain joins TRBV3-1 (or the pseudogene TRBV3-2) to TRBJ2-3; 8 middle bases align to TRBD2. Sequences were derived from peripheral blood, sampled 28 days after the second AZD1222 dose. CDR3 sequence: CASSRTSPVISTDTQYF. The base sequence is TGTGCCAGCAGCCGGACTAGCCCTGTTATAAGCACAGATACGCAGTATTTT.